The 32 T cell receptor beta chains presented below share a single source sample, sequenced in a study of OX40 agonist ivuxolimab in advanced cancers. TCRdb's copy holds only in-frame clones and misses some; the assay was immunoSEQ multiplex PCR. The profile shows around 45,000 clones, roughly nine tenths of them singletons. This specimen consisted of CD4+ or CD8+ T cells sorted from blood, obtained in a trial of the OX40 agonist ivuxolimab. The receptors were sampled from an adult with an advanced solid tumor such as melanoma, head and neck, liver or kidney cancer.

The rearrangement joins TRBV5-5 to TRBJ2-7; 10 nucleotides match TRBD1. Germline loops: CDR1 SGHKS, CDR2 YYEKEE (reference sequence). The CDR3 runs to 17 residues. After removal of 0 bases from V and 4 bases from J, the junction contained 10 bases not matched to a gene. This CDR3 is CASSLALGQGFRYEQYV. The CDR3 DNA sequence: TGTGCCAGCAGCTTGGCCCTGGGACAGGGGTTTAGGTACGAGCAGTACGTC.

The chain recombines TRBV11-2 with TRBJ2-5; 10 bases agree with TRBD2. Germline-derived CDR1 and CDR2 are SGHAT and FQNNGV. The CDR3 spans 15 residues. V dropped 2 bases and J dropped 3; count of bases not matched to a gene: 3. The CDR3 region is CASSLFTSGEETQYF. CDR3 bases: TGTGCCAGCAGCTTATTCACTAGCGGGGAAGAGACCCAGTACTTC.

The sample holds a few counts of this clone. The chain uses TRBV10-3 and TRBJ2-7; TRBD2 agrees at 11 bases. Looked up from germline, CDR1 is ENHRY and CDR2 is SYGVKD. CDR3 length: 17 residues. Unmatched junction bases numbered 11, after V lost 3 bases and J lost 4 bases. The CDR3 nucleotides read TGTGCCATCAGTGACCCGACTAGCGGGACAAATTTTTACGAGCAGTACTTC. This translates into CAISDPTSGTNFYEQYF.

The rearrangement uses TRBV7-9 and TRBJ1-5; D is uncertain. CDR1 SEHNR and CDR2 FQNEAQ come from the germline V gene (reference sequence). This CDR3 comprises 16 residues. The V and J ends lost 4 bases and 2 bases respectively, with 15 bases between them. The DNA for the CDR3 is TGTGCCAGCAGCTCGCCCCAGGACCCTGGCAATCAGCCCCAGCATTTT. It codes for CASSSPQDPGNQPQHF.

The genes are TRBV4-1 and TRBJ2-7; D perhaps matches TRBD1 (6 bases). This CDR3 region has 13 residues. In germline, CDR1 is MGHRA, CDR2 YSYEKL. V was pared by 2 bases and J by 3 bases, with 8 bases between. For the CDR3, the DNA is TGCGCCAGCAGCCAAATACAGGGCTACGAGCAGTACGTC. Its protein is CASSQIQGYEQYV.

V usage is TRBV15 and J usage is TRBJ2-3, with a possible D match to TRBD1 (5 bases). Trimming shortened V by 0 bases and J by 6 bases, and 10 bases separated the two germline ends. The CDR3 has 14 residues. In germline, CDR1 is LNHNV, CDR2 YYDKDF (reference sequence). CDR3 DNA: TGTGCCACCAGCAGAGATCGTTCAGGGGATACGCAGTATTTT. It is translated as CATSRDRSGDTQYF.

The chain carries TRBV5-1 and TRBJ2-1; D is possibly TRBD1 (5 bases). There are 17 residues in the CDR3. Germline V gene lookup returns CDR1 SGHRS and CDR2 YFSETQ. Trimming removed 0 bases from V and 3 bases from J, with 16 bases in between. In nucleotides, the CDR3 is TGCGCCAGCAGCTTGGGGCAGGGCTTAGGGAACTACAATGAGCAGTTCTTC. Translating gives CASSLGQGLGNYNEQFF.

The chain is built from TRBV7-6 and TRBJ2-1; 10 bases align to TRBD2. Germline lookup yields CDR1 SGHVS and CDR2 FNYEAQ. The CDR3 has 17 amino acids. Trimming removed 2 bases from V and 0 bases from J; junction bases left unmatched: 4. DNA for the CDR3: TGTGCCAGCAGCTTATCCCCTAGCGGGAGCTCCTACAATGAGCAGTTCTTC. This codes for CASSLSPSGSSYNEQFF. Supplemented by reference TRBV7-6 and TRBJ2-1, the full variable domain reads GAGVSQSPRYKVTKRGQDVALRCDPISGHVSLYWYRQALGQGPEFLTYFNYEAQQDKSGLPNDRFSAERPEGSISTLTIQRTEQRDSAMYRCASSLSPSGSSYNEQFFGPGTRLTVL.

In DNA, the CDR3 is TGTGCCAGCAGCTTAGGAGAGGGCACTGAAGCTTTCTTT. This sequence encodes CASSLGEGTEAFF. The genes are TRBV7-6 and TRBJ1-1, with D unresolved. The CDR3 extends over 13 amino acids. Germline CDR1 reads SGHVS; CDR2 reads FNYEAQ. V lost 1 base and J 4 bases, leaving 7 bases between the germline ends.

This clone was observed a single time. The chain employs TRBV7-3 and TRBJ2-1, with 7 positions matching TRBD2. The CDR3 is 15 residues long. Germline V gene data show CDR1 as SGHTA and CDR2 as FQGTGA. V was pared by 5 bases and J by 4 bases, with 8 bases of the junction left unmatched. CDR3 in DNA: TGTGCCAGCAGCCAAACGGCTAGCGGATACAATGAGCAGTTCTTC. Translation gives CASSQTASGYNEQFF.

The chain is built from TRBV5-1 and TRBJ1-5; the D gene is possibly TRBD1 (5 bases). The V end lost 10 bases, the J end lost 5 bases, and 19 bases lay between the germline ends. CDR3 size: 14 residues. The V gene's germline CDR1 is SGHRS and CDR2 YFSETQ. The CDR3 nucleotides read TGCGCCCATCCGGGTCGGGGCGCCGATCAGCCCCAGCATTTT. Translation gives CAHPGRGADQPQHF. Full variable domain (missing parts from reference TRBV5-1 and TRBJ1-5): KAGVTQTPRYLIKTRGQQVTLSCSPISGHRSVSWYQQTPGQGLQFLFEYFSETQRNKGNFPGRFSGRQFSNSRSEMNVSTLELGDSALYLCAHPGRGADQPQHFGDGTRLSIL.

The rearrangement joins TRBV15 to TRBJ1-2; D unresolved. Germline V gives CDR1 LNHNV, CDR2 YYDKDF (reference sequence). The CDR3 covers 16 residues. Trimming removed 8 bases at V and 8 bases at J, with 27 bases between. Here the CDR3 DNA reads TGTGCCACCGCGGATTACCACGGAGAGCAAGGAGGAGGCTACACCTTC. Its protein product is CATADYHGEQGGGYTF.

The rearrangement uses TRBV29-1 and TRBJ2-2; 10 bases map to TRBD1. The CDR3 loop spans 14 amino acids. Trimming cost V 5 bases and J 4 bases; bases outside gene matches: 4. Germline loops: CDR1 SQVTM, CDR2 ANQGSEA. The CDR3 loop is CSVPDRGLTGELFF. CDR3 nucleotides: TGCAGCGTTCCCGACAGGGGGCTCACCGGGGAGCTGTTTTTT.

The chain joins TRBV9 to TRBJ2-2; TRBD2 might be the D (6 bases). CDR1 SGDLS and CDR2 YYNGEE come from the germline V gene. Trimming removed 4 bases from V and 2 bases from J, with 15 bases in between. The CDR3 consists of 16 residues. As DNA, the CDR3 is TGTGCCAGCAGCCATCCGACGGGAGTAAACACCGGGGAGCTGTTTTTT. Amino acids: CASSHPTGVNTGELFF.

V gene TRBV7-6 combines with J gene TRBJ2-1; TRBD2 is a possible D gene (6 bases). Germline values: CDR1 SGHVS, CDR2 FNYEAQ. V shed 5 bases and J shed 4 bases, with 15 bases lying between them. The CDR3 has 15 amino acids. The CDR3 region is CASSRTGDSYNEQFF. CDR3 nucleotide sequence: TGTGCCAGCAGCCGCACGGGAGACTCATACAATGAGCAGTTCTTC.

V and J are TRBV11-2 and TRBJ2-5; D call uncertain. With 3 bases removed from V and 2 bases from J, the gap between germline ends came to 4 bases. The CDR3 runs to 12 residues. The V gene's germline CDR1 is SGHAT and CDR2 FQNNGV. As DNA, the CDR3 is TGTGCCAGCAGCTTGGATCAAGAGACCCAGTACTTC. It yields the protein CASSLDQETQYF.

The CDR3 here is CASSLRVREGSSYEQYF. In nucleotides, the CDR3 is TGTGCCAGCAGTTTACGTGTCCGGGAGGGAAGCTCCTACGAGCAGTACTTC. This rearrangement joins TRBV28 to TRBJ2-7; the match to TRBD2 covers 8 bases. With 2 bases clipped from V and 0 bases from J, the junction kept 9 bases outside the gene matches. Germline loops: CDR1 MDHEN, CDR2 SYDVKM. The CDR3 is made up of 17 amino acids.

The chain is built from TRBV5-8 and TRBJ1-1; D is uncertain. This CDR3 comprises 14 residues. Germline V gene lookup returns CDR1 SGHTS and CDR2 YDEGEE. V dropped 1 base and J dropped 1 base, with 8 bases sitting between them. The chain's CDR3 is CASSLRQTNTEAFF. The CDR3, as DNA: TGTGCCAGCAGCTTGCGGCAGACGAACACTGAAGCTTTCTTT.

The chain couples TRBV19 to TRBJ2-1; the match to TRBD2 covers 9 bases. The V gene's germline CDR1 is LNHDA and CDR2 SQIVND (reference sequence). J was trimmed by 4 bases and V by 1 base; bases with no gene match: 11. The CDR3 consists of 18 residues. This CDR3 reads CASSIGDYSGSGYNEQFF. For the CDR3, the DNA is TGTGCCAGTAGTATAGGGGACTATAGCGGGAGTGGTTACAATGAGCAGTTCTTC.

This chain uses TRBV11-3 with TRBJ1-4; D gene uncertain. CDR3 size: 12 residues. Germline V gene data show CDR1 as SGHNT and CDR2 as YENEEA. The germline V and J ends were trimmed by 6 bases and 5 bases, with 7 bases remaining between them. The CDR3 loop reads CASSADNEKLFF. The DNA for the CDR3 is TGTGCCAGCAGTGCGGACAATGAAAAACTGTTTTTT.

The chain employs TRBV27 and TRBJ2-1; 9 bases fit TRBD1. V lost 6 bases to trimming and J lost 9 bases; unmatched junction nucleotides: 9. The CDR3 totals 14 residues. The V gene's germline CDR1 is MNHEY and CDR2 SMNVEV (reference sequence). The CDR3 DNA follows: TGTGCCAGCAGCCCGGGACAGGGAGGCGCTGAGCAGTTCTTC. This translates into CASSPGQGGAEQFF.

CDR3 sequence: CASSFVGGGGELFF. Written as DNA, the CDR3 is TGTGCCAGCAGCTTCGTCGGGGGAGGCGGGGAGCTGTTTTTT. The chain uses TRBV5-4 and TRBJ2-2; weak D call: TRBD2 (6 bases). The CDR3 consists of 14 residues. Germline V CDR1 and CDR2: SGHNT, YYREEE (reference sequence). The V and J ends lost 2 bases and 7 bases respectively, with 12 bases between them.

For this clone: Other DNA sequences in the sample encode the same CDR3. The V call is TRBV27, the J call TRBJ2-2; D remains unclear. The V end was cut by 0 bases, the J end by 4 bases, with 9 bases between. From germline, CDR1 is MNHEY and CDR2 SMNVEV (reference sequence). The CDR3 is made up of 15 amino acids. CDR3: CASSLSISGTGELFF. As DNA, the CDR3 is TGTGCCAGCAGTTTATCGATATCTGGCACCGGGGAGCTGTTTTTT.

The chain employs TRBV4-2 and TRBJ2-5; 7 bases agree with TRBD2. The CDR3 totals 15 residues. Looked up from germline, CDR1 is LGHNA and CDR2 is YNFKEQ. J lost 5 bases, V lost 1 base, and 7 bases had no gene match. CDR3 region: CASSQVPGGGETQYF. CDR3 nucleotides: TGTGCCAGCAGCCAAGTTCCGGGGGGTGGTGAGACCCAGTACTTC.

The chain is built from TRBV6-1 and TRBJ2-7; either TRBD1 or TRBD2 may fit D (6 bases each). The germline gives CDR1 MNHNS, CDR2 SASEGT. V lost 2 bases and J lost 7, with 18 bases in between. CDR3 length: 15 residues. CDR3 sequence: CASSEFRGGAGEQYF. Here the CDR3 DNA reads TGTGCCAGCAGTGAATTTCGTGGGGGCGCGGGGGAGCAGTACTTC.

This chain links TRBV18 with TRBJ2-2; D is undetermined. V dropped 2 bases and J dropped 2 bases, with 6 bases sitting between them. CDR3 length: 14 amino acids. The germline CDR1 and CDR2 sequences are KGHSH and LQKENI. The CDR3 here is CASSPGVNTGELFF. Here the CDR3 DNA reads TGTGCCAGCTCACCAGGGGTTAACACCGGGGAGCTGTTTTTT.

The gene calls are TRBV5-4 and TRBJ2-7, with 11 bases matching TRBD2. J was trimmed by 3 bases and V by 0 bases; bases with no gene match: 2. This CDR3 is built from 15 residues. Per the germline V gene, CDR1 is SGHNT and CDR2 is YYREEE (reference sequence). CDR3 DNA: TGTGCCAGCAGCTTGGAACTAGCGGGAGTCTACGAGCAGTACTTC. Translated: CASSLELAGVYEQYF.

The chain combines TRBV5-4 with TRBJ1-1; D unclear. This CDR3 comprises 12 residues. The V gene lost 1 base and the J gene lost 4 bases, with 5 bases spanning the gap. Germline CDR1 reads SGHNT; CDR2 reads YYREEE (reference sequence). This chain's CDR3 is CASSLMSTEAFF. CDR3 coding DNA: TGTGCCAGCAGCTTGATGTCCACTGAAGCTTTCTTT. Supplemented by reference TRBV5-4 and TRBJ1-1, the full variable domain reads ETGVTQSPTHLIKTRGQQVTLRCSSQSGHNTVSWYQQALGQGPQFIFQYYREEENGRGNFPPRFSGLQFPNYSSELNVNALELDDSALYLCASSLMSTEAFFGQGTRLTVV.

The chain links TRBV29-1 to TRBJ1-3; D unclear. Germline assignment: CDR1 SQVTM and CDR2 ANQGSEA. Between the trimmed V and J ends, which lost 2 bases and 0 bases, there was a span of 11 bases. This CDR3 spans 15 amino acids. In DNA, the CDR3 is TGCAGCGTTGAAAGGGAACAGCTCTCTGGAAACACCATATATTTT. This gives the protein CSVEREQLSGNTIYF.

This rearrangement joins TRBV5-6 to TRBJ2-7; weak D call: TRBD2 (6 bases). CDR3 size: 12 residues. With 10 bases removed from V and 3 bases from J, the gap between germline ends came to 14 bases. The germline V gene encodes CDR1 SGHDT and CDR2 YYEEEE. The CDR3 loop reads CASSGGIYEQYV. In DNA form, the CDR3 reads TGTGCCTCCTCCGGCGGGATCTACGAGCAGTACGTC.

About this clone itself: The junction differs from germline at one of its ends, possibly a read error. The chain employs TRBV5-4 and TRBJ2-3; 13 nucleotides line up with TRBD2. The CDR3 contains 15 residues. The germline V gene has CDR1 SGHNT and CDR2 YYREEE (reference sequence). CDR3 nucleotides: TGTGCCAGCAGAAATGGACTAGCGGGGGCAGACACGCAGTATTTT. Translating gives CASRNGLAGADTQYF.

V gene TRBV27 combines with J gene TRBJ1-3, with unresolved D. CDR3 length: 11 amino acids. In germline, CDR1 is MNHEY, CDR2 SMNVEV (reference sequence). V was pared by 6 bases and J by 3 bases, with 3 bases between. The CDR3 nucleotides read TGTGCCAGCAGCCATGGAAACACCATATATTTT. Protein sequence: CASSHGNTIYF.